What follows are 30 T cell receptor beta chains derived from one specimen sequenced in a study of T cell responses to AZD1222 COVID-19 vaccine. Sequencing was performed with immunoSEQ multiplex PCR; in TCRdb, only in-frame clones are kept and a portion is missing. The sample lists 150,000 to 200,000 clones; about nine tenths were seen once. The sequencing here drew on peripheral blood, taken on day 0 of AZD1222 vaccination. The receptors were sampled from an adult in good health.

This chain uses TRBV19 with TRBJ1-2; possible D gene TRBD1, 5 bases. Germline assignment: CDR1 LNHDA and CDR2 SQIVND (reference sequence). This CDR3 has 15 residues. Trimming cost V 6 bases and J 3 bases, with 17 bases left between them. The CDR3 DNA follows: TGTGCCAGTAGCGACCCAAGTGGGGCGGACTATGGCTACACCTTC. Its translation is CASSDPSGADYGYTF.

This chain joins TRBV11-3 and TRBJ2-1; D perhaps matches TRBD1 (5 bases). Trimming pared 3 bases from V and 7 bases from J, leaving 16 bases between. The V gene's germline CDR1 is SGHNT and CDR2 YENEEA. The CDR3 sequence is 15 residues long. CDR3 residues: CASSLGRVKGNEQFF. CDR3 nucleotides: TGTGCCAGCAGCTTGGGCAGGGTTAAAGGAAATGAGCAGTTCTTC.

The chain has TRBV2 and TRBJ1-5; D possibly corresponds to TRBD1 (6 bases). Per the germline V gene, CDR1 is SNHLY and CDR2 is FYNNEI. The CDR3 has 15 amino acids. V was trimmed by 3 bases and J by 2 bases, leaving 11 bases between them. The CDR3 is CASSDSAGGNQPQHF. The CDR3 DNA sequence: TGTGCCAGCAGTGACAGCGCAGGGGGCAATCAGCCCCAGCATTTT. Full variable domain (rest looked up from reference TRBV2 and TRBJ1-5): EPEVTQTPSHQVTQMGQEVILRCVPISNHLYFYWYRQILGQKVEFLVSFYNNEISEKSEIFDDQFSVERPDGSNFTLKIRSTKLEDSAMYFCASSDSAGGNQPQHFGDGTRLSIL.

The genes are TRBV7-3 and TRBJ2-1; no firm D call. The CDR3 is made up of 16 amino acids. In germline, CDR1 is SGHTA, CDR2 FQGTGA. V gave up 1 base and J gave up 2 bases, with 12 bases separating them. CDR3 bases: TGTGCCAGCAGCTTAAACGGGCCTCGCACCTACAATGAGCAGTTCTTC. It specifies CASSLNGPRTYNEQFF. Complete variable domain (other parts from reference TRBV7-3 and TRBJ2-1): GAGVSQTPSNKVTEKGKYVELRCDPISGHTALYWYRQSLGQGPEFLIYFQGTGAADDSGLPNDRFFAVRPEGSVSTLKIQRTERGDSAVYLCASSLNGPRTYNEQFFGPGTRLTVL.

The chain has TRBV5-4 and TRBJ2-1; 8 bases map to TRBD2. The CDR3 sequence is 13 residues long. V lost 2 bases and J lost 9; bases outside the gene matches: 4. Germline assignment: CDR1 SGHNT and CDR2 YYREEE (reference sequence). The CDR3 sequence: CASSFTSGLEQFF. The CDR3 DNA is TGTGCCAGCAGCTTCACTAGCGGTCTTGAGCAGTTCTTC.

This sequence joins TRBV14 and TRBJ1-1; D might be TRBD1 (5 bases). Trimming cost V 0 bases and J 1 base, with 15 bases left between them. The CDR3 consists of 17 residues. Germline V CDR1 and CDR2: SGHDN, FVKESK. The CDR3 DNA reads as TGTGCCAGCAGCCAAGAAACGGGAGGGGTTCGGAACACTGAAGCTTTCTTT. It encodes CASSQETGGVRNTEAFF.

This chain connects TRBV5-4 to TRBJ1-2; TRBD1 aligns across 8 bases. The CDR3 extends over 14 amino acids. CDR1 and CDR2 (germline): SGHNT, YYREEE (reference sequence). V lost 1 base, J lost 6 bases, and 5 bases stayed unmatched. Here the CDR3 DNA reads TGTGCCAGCAGCTTGCCAGGGGGCGCGGATGGCTACACCTTC. Translating gives CASSLPGGADGYTF.

The chain combines TRBV15 with TRBJ2-1; 10 nucleotides align to TRBD1. Per the germline V gene, CDR1 is LNHNV and CDR2 is YYDKDF (reference sequence). The length of the CDR3 is 17 residues. Germline trimming cut 0 bases from V and 4 bases from J; bases unmatched to any gene: 6. CDR3 amino acids: CATSRDIGQGGYNEQFF. As DNA, the CDR3 is TGTGCCACCAGCAGAGATATAGGACAGGGGGGATACAATGAGCAGTTCTTC.

The rearrangement uses TRBV29-1 and TRBJ2-2; 7 bases are a match to TRBD1. CDR1 and CDR2 (germline): SQVTM, ANQGSEA. Trimming cost V 6 bases and J 1 base; bases outside gene matches: 8. CDR3 length: 15 amino acids. Written as DNA, the CDR3 is TGCAGCGTGGACAATGACAGGGAGAACACCGGGGAGCTGTTTTTT. Translation: CSVDNDRENTGELFF.

The chain links TRBV4-3 to TRBJ1-1; weak D call: TRBD1 (5 bases). Germline assignment: CDR1 LGHNA and CDR2 YSLEER. V shed 1 base and J shed 5 bases, with 11 bases lying between them. The CDR3 contains 14 residues. The DNA of the CDR3 is TGCGCCAGCAGCCAAGCACAGGAAAGAACTGAAGCTTTCTTT. Translated: CASSQAQERTEAFF.

The rearrangement uses TRBV5-1 and TRBJ1-1; 9 bases fit TRBD1. Germline CDR1 is SGHRS and CDR2 is YFSETQ. This CDR3 comprises 14 residues. Unmatched junction bases numbered 7, after V lost 4 bases and J lost 6 bases. CDR3: CASSTGQGWSEAFF. The CDR3 region has the DNA TGCGCCAGCAGCACGGGACAGGGCTGGTCTGAAGCTTTCTTT.

The chain has TRBV10-3 and TRBJ1-4; D not resolved. Germline values: CDR1 ENHRY, CDR2 SYGVKD. The CDR3 runs to 15 residues. V lost 0 bases to trimming and J lost 1 base, with 6 bases between them. As DNA, the CDR3 is TGTGCCATCAGTGAGTCGGCGGAAACTAATGAAAAACTGTTTTTT. Protein sequence: CAISESAETNEKLFF.

This clone was observed a few times. This chain links TRBV27 with TRBJ1-4, with D uncertain. V lost 3 bases, J lost 7 bases, and 9 bases lay in between. The CDR3 runs to 13 residues. Germline V gene data show CDR1 as MNHEY and CDR2 as SMNVEV (reference sequence). In DNA, the CDR3 is TGTGCCAGCAGTTTTTCGGGGTTTGAAAAACTGTTTTTT. It codes for CASSFSGFEKLFF.

The V and J genes are TRBV6-2 or TRBV6-3 and TRBJ2-1; D perhaps matches TRBD1 (7 bases). The germline V gene has CDR1 MNHEY and CDR2 SVGEGT. This CDR3 contains 16 residues. V lost 4 bases, J lost 7 bases, and 20 bases lay in between. Here the CDR3 reads CASSFRPGGIRNEQFF. The CDR3 nucleotides are TGTGCCAGCAGTTTCCGACCAGGGGGGATTAGGAATGAGCAGTTCTTC.

V and J are TRBV5-5 and TRBJ2-5, with 9 positions matching TRBD1. Germline loops: CDR1 SGHKS, CDR2 YYEKEE (reference sequence). There are 15 residues in the CDR3. The junction had 7 bases not matched to a gene; V was cut back by 3 bases and J by 4 bases. The CDR3 bases are TGTGCCAGCAGCTCGAACCTGGGACAGGGAGAGACCCAGTACTTC. Translating gives CASSSNLGQGETQYF.

The CDR3 DNA is TGTGCCACCAACAGGAACACTGAAGCTTTCTTT. It specifies CATNRNTEAFF. This chain joins TRBV6-5 and TRBJ1-1; D is unresolved. The germline V gene encodes CDR1 MNHEY and CDR2 SVGAGI. V shed 10 bases and J shed 1 base, with 7 bases lying between them. This CDR3 is 11 amino acids long.

This chain connects TRBV2 to TRBJ1-2, with D uncertain. Germline V gene sequence: CDR1 SNHLY, CDR2 FYNNEI. The CDR3 spans 13 residues. Trimming shortened V by 3 bases and J by 4 bases, and 9 bases separated the two germline ends. The CDR3 DNA reads TGTGCCAGCAGTGAGGGCCCGGCCTATGGCTACACCTTC. Its protein is CASSEGPAYGYTF. The full variable domain, completed using reference TRBV2 and TRBJ1-2, is EPEVTQTPSHQVTQMGQEVILRCVPISNHLYFYWYRQILGQKVEFLVSFYNNEISEKSEIFDDQFSVERPDGSNFTLKIRSTKLEDSAMYFCASSEGPAYGYTFGSGTRLTVV.

The chain has TRBV11-2 and TRBJ2-7; 9 nucleotides line up with TRBD1. CDR3 length equals 15 residues. V dropped 5 bases and J dropped 5; count of bases not matched to a gene: 10. CDR1 and CDR2 (germline): SGHAT, FQNNGV. CDR3 sequence reads: CASSATGQGFNEQYF. Written as DNA, the CDR3 is TGTGCCAGCAGCGCTACGGGACAGGGCTTCAACGAGCAGTACTTC.

The rearrangement links TRBV4-3 to TRBJ1-2; no clear D. The CDR3 totals 17 residues. The germline CDR1 and CDR2 sequences are LGHNA and YSLEER. Deletions cut 0 bases from V and 2 bases from J, with 16 bases between. CDR3 sequence: CASSQEGTGFTNYGYTF. The CDR3 nucleotides are TGCGCCAGCAGCCAAGAGGGAACGGGGTTTACGAACTATGGCTACACCTTC.

The chain is built from TRBV7-9 and TRBJ1-3; D is ambiguous. Trimming took 0 bases from V and 2 from J, leaving 8 bases between them. The length of the CDR3 is 15 residues. CDR1 and CDR2 from the germline V gene are SEHNR and FQNEAQ (reference sequence). CDR3 residues: CASSLAGNPGNTIYF. CDR3 coding DNA: TGTGCCAGCAGCTTAGCAGGGAACCCTGGAAACACCATATATTTT.

The gene calls are TRBV5-6 and TRBJ2-7; the match to TRBD1 covers 8 bases. Trimming took 6 bases from V and 2 from J; bases not matched to a gene: 7. The CDR3 sequence is 14 residues long. Germline V gene sequence: CDR1 SGHDT, CDR2 YYEEEE. The DNA for the CDR3 is TGTGCCAGCAAGGACAGGGTGGACCCCTACGAGCAGTACTTC. Amino acid sequence: CASKDRVDPYEQYF.

The V and J genes are TRBV27 and TRBJ2-1; the D call may be TRBD1 or TRBD2 (5 bases each). The CDR3 totals 16 residues. Trimming cost V 3 bases and J 7 bases, with 19 bases left between them. Germline V gene data show CDR1 as MNHEY and CDR2 as SMNVEV (reference sequence). The CDR3 DNA sequence: TGTGCCAGCAGTTTCCTAGGTAGGGACCCGGCGAATGAGCAGTTCTTC. This translates into CASSFLGRDPANEQFF.

This clone occurred once. The chain uses TRBV29-1 and TRBJ2-3; 7 bases match TRBD1. The CDR3 is made up of 13 amino acids. Germline V gene sequence: CDR1 SQVTM, CDR2 ANQGSEA. V trimming: 6 bases; J trimming: 2 bases; junction bases outside the gene matches: 5. Written as DNA, the CDR3 is TGCAGCGTGACAGGGCCGGACACAGATACGCAGTATTTT. Amino acids: CSVTGPDTDTQYF.

The chain joins TRBV28 to TRBJ1-3; no firm D call. Germline-derived CDR1 and CDR2 are MDHEN and SYDVKM. The V gene lost 1 base and the J gene lost 4 bases, with 17 bases spanning the gap. The CDR3 is made up of 17 amino acids. The DNA of the CDR3 is TGTGCCAGCAGTTTATTTCCCCAAGCCAAGACGGGAAACACCATATATTTT. Translation gives CASSLFPQAKTGNTIYF.

This clone was observed a few times. V gene TRBV5-1 combines with J gene TRBJ1-1; 7 bases are shared with TRBD1. The junction had 5 bases not matched to a gene; V was cut back by 0 bases and J by 9 bases. This CDR3 is 13 amino acids long. Germline CDR1 reads SGHRS; CDR2 reads YFSETQ. Here the CDR3 reads CASSLEQGTKAFF. CDR3 in DNA: TGCGCCAGCAGCTTGGAACAGGGGACCAAAGCTTTCTTT.

By share, this clone counts as medium-sized. The V gene is TRBV14, the J gene TRBJ2-7; possibly TRBD1 for D (6 bases). The CDR3 covers 17 residues. Germline CDR1 is SGHDN and CDR2 is FVKESK. V lost 2 bases, J lost 0 bases, and 17 bases lay in between. The CDR3 nucleotides are TGTGCCAGCAGCCAACTCCGCCTCGGACAGAGCTCCTACGAGCAGTACTTC. This codes for CASSQLRLGQSSYEQYF.

The DNA for the CDR3 is TGTGCCAGCAGCCATTCGGCGGGTGACTATGGCTACACCTTC. Its translation is CASSHSAGDYGYTF. The chain is built from TRBV3-1 (or the pseudogene TRBV3-2) and TRBJ1-2; D uncertain. Trimming removed 3 bases from V and 3 bases from J, with 11 bases in between. The CDR3 extends over 14 amino acids. CDR1 is LGHDT, CDR2 YNNKEL, per germline (reference sequence).

In its sample, this clone was seen a few times. This sequence joins TRBV19 and TRBJ1-5, with 7 positions matching TRBD1. There are 13 residues in the CDR3. V shed 5 bases and J 8 bases; nucleotides not matched to a gene: 6. Germline CDR1 is LNHDA and CDR2 is SQIVND (reference sequence). The CDR3 DNA reads TGTGCCAGTAGTGCCAACAGGGGAAAGCCCCAGCATTTT. Translation: CASSANRGKPQHF.

The chain links TRBV10-3 to TRBJ2-1; TRBD2 matches 8 bases. The junction had 17 bases not matched to a gene; V was cut back by 4 bases and J by 6 bases. This CDR3 comprises 18 residues. The germline gives CDR1 ENHRY, CDR2 SYGVKD. Here the CDR3 DNA reads TGTGCCATCAGTGCTAATCGTGTGGGAGCGGGAGCAATCAATGAGCAGTTCTTC. This codes for CAISANRVGAGAINEQFF.

The chain combines TRBV6-5 with TRBJ1-2, with D perhaps matching TRBD1 (6 bases). The CDR3 contains 14 residues. V lost 7 bases and J lost 0, with 12 bases in between. Per the germline V gene, CDR1 is MNHEY and CDR2 is SVGAGI. CDR3 amino acids: CASKQGYANYGYTF. The DNA of the CDR3 is TGTGCCAGCAAACAGGGCTACGCTAACTATGGCTACACCTTC.